The count of the clone carrying this T cell receptor (beta chain) is one. The antigen is unknown. This CDR3 is 14 amino acids long. Germline V gene data show CDR1 as LGHNA and CDR2 as YNFKEQ. The J segment lost 5 bases and the V segment lost 4 bases, leaving 5 bases of the junction unmatched. The data are from a study of radiation and T cells in renal cell carcinoma. Turning to the study itself: Nephrectomy followed 15 Gy stereotactic body radiation by 4 weeks.

Time point indicated: blood 2 weeks post-SBRT. Documented treatment: 15 Gy SBRT to primary tumor, nephrectomy 4 weeks later. Study-wide results and caveats: Without pretreatment biopsies, baseline tumor clonotype presence was undetermined.

Profiling relied on immunoSEQ multiplex PCR, and the TCRdb table lists in-frame clones only, not all of them. The sample records some 130,000 clones, 80% to 90% being singletons. The J gene is TRBJ1-2, the V gene TRBV4-2; 9 bases match TRBD1. The starting material was blood, obtained from a patient whose treatment included radiotherapy and nephrectomy. This clonotype was obtained from an older woman with renal cell carcinoma. The CDR3 bases are TGTGCCAGCAGCCCAGGACAGGGGCGATATGGCTACACCTTC. Its protein is CASSPGQGRYGYTF.